One sample yielded the 20 T cell receptor beta chains listed below, sequenced in a study of graft-versus-host responses after intestinal transplantation. These receptors' antigens are unknown. TCRdb's table, derived via immunoSEQ multiplex PCR, lists solely in-frame clones and lacks some. The data show about 150,000 clones, 92% seen once. The source material was unstimulated CD4+ T cells sorted from spleen or lymph node cells, sampled before intestinal transplant. These receptors originate from a human donor who received an intestinal transplant.

The gene calls are TRBV27 and TRBJ2-7; TRBD2 aligns across 12 bases. The CDR3 is 22 amino acids. Trimming cost V 5 bases and J 4 bases; bases outside gene matches: 27. Germline values: CDR1 MNHEY, CDR2 SMNVEV (reference sequence). The CDR3 region is CASSPWGAGGRNTSGRRYEQYF. Here the CDR3 DNA reads TGTGCCAGCAGTCCCTGGGGGGCCGGGGGCAGAAACACTAGCGGGAGGAGGTACGAGCAGTACTTC.

The genes are TRBV5-1 and TRBJ1-4; D may be TRBD1 (5 bases). Germline values: CDR1 SGHRS, CDR2 YFSETQ. The ends were cut back, 0 bases at V and 6 bases at J, with 12 bases in the middle. This CDR3 has 15 amino acids. CDR3 residues: CASSLGRGVDEKLFF. The CDR3 DNA follows: TGCGCCAGCAGCTTGGGGAGGGGAGTAGATGAAAAACTGTTTTTT. The variable domain in full, completed from reference TRBV5-1 and TRBJ1-4, reads KAGVTQTPRYLIKTRGQQVTLSCSPISGHRSVSWYQQTPGQGLQFLFEYFSETQRNKGNFPGRFSGRQFSNSRSEMNVSTLELGDSALYLCASSLGRGVDEKLFFGSGTQLSVL.

V is TRBV7-9 and J is TRBJ2-3, with 8 bases fitting TRBD2. Unmatched junction bases numbered 10, after V lost 5 bases and J lost 3 bases. This CDR3 contains 16 residues. CDR1 is SEHNR and CDR2 is FQNEAQ in the germline V gene (reference sequence). The CDR3 reads CASSPGSGSKTDTQYF. CDR3 in DNA: TGTGCCAGCAGCCCGGGCAGCGGGAGTAAAACAGATACGCAGTATTTT.

The gene calls are TRBV5-6 and TRBJ2-7; tentative D call: TRBD1 (6 bases). CDR3 length equals 14 residues. Trimming shortened V by 1 base and J by 3 bases, and 11 bases separated the two germline ends. Germline lookup yields CDR1 SGHDT and CDR2 YYEEEE. The CDR3 here is CASSLLQGLYEQYF. In DNA, the CDR3 is TGTGCCAGCAGCTTGCTTCAGGGGCTCTACGAGCAGTACTTC. The full variable domain, in which reference TRBV5-6 and TRBJ2-7 provide the parts outside the CDR3, is DAGVTQSPTHLIKTRGQQVTLRCSPKSGHDTVSWYQQALGQGPQFIFQYYEEEERQRGNFPDRFSGHQFPNYSSELNVNALLLGDSALYLCASSLLQGLYEQYFGPGTRLTVT.

The chain joins TRBV7-2 to TRBJ2-1; D not certain. V lost 2 bases and J lost 0, with 2 bases in between. Germline-derived CDR1 and CDR2 are SGHTA and FQGNSA. This CDR3 has 13 amino acids. CDR3 in amino acids: CASSLNSYNEQFF. CDR3 DNA: TGTGCCAGCAGCTTAAACTCCTACAATGAGCAGTTCTTC.

The rearrangement uses TRBV19 and TRBJ2-7, with TRBD1 identical over 9 bases. The V segment lost 6 bases and the J segment 2 bases; nucleotides outside the gene matches: 8. The CDR3 totals 15 residues. Germline values: CDR1 LNHDA, CDR2 SQIVND (reference sequence). CDR3 amino acids: CASSPGQGFTYEQYF. CDR3 DNA: TGTGCCAGTAGCCCTGGACAGGGGTTTACCTACGAGCAGTACTTC.

The chain couples TRBV19 to TRBJ2-4, with TRBD2 matching 8 bases. V was clipped by 7 bases and J by 0 bases; unmatched bases: 5. The germline V gene encodes CDR1 LNHDA and CDR2 SQIVND (reference sequence). The CDR3 loop spans 15 amino acids. The CDR3 bases are TGTGCCAGTACTCTCGGGGGGGTAGCCAAAAACATTCAGTACTTC. This codes for CASTLGGVAKNIQYF.

This clone was counted once. This sequence joins TRBV10-3 and TRBJ2-7, with 7 nucleotides matching TRBD2. The CDR3 contains 13 residues. Losses at the gene ends were 10 bases for V and 1 base for J; bases not matched to a gene: 7. Germline V CDR1 and CDR2: ENHRY, SYGVKD. CDR3: CASAASGSYEQYF. The CDR3 bases are TGTGCCAGCGCGGCTAGCGGTTCCTACGAGCAGTACTTC.

This clone was found a few times. V usage is TRBV5-1 and J usage is TRBJ2-7, with D possibly matching TRBD2 (5 bases). Looked up from germline, CDR1 is SGHRS and CDR2 is YFSETQ. V gave up 5 bases and J gave up 0 bases, with 6 bases separating them. This CDR3 comprises 12 residues. CDR3 region: CASRRGSYEQYF. In DNA form, the CDR3 reads TGCGCCAGCAGACGGGGCTCCTACGAGCAGTACTTC. The variable domain in full, completed from reference TRBV5-1 and TRBJ2-7, reads KAGVTQTPRYLIKTRGQQVTLSCSPISGHRSVSWYQQTPGQGLQFLFEYFSETQRNKGNFPGRFSGRQFSNSRSEMNVSTLELGDSALYLCASRRGSYEQYFGPGTRLTVT.

The J gene is TRBJ1-2, the V gene TRBV19; D ambiguous. CDR1 is LNHDA, CDR2 SQIVND, per germline (reference sequence). This CDR3 region has 13 residues. Deletions cut 8 bases from V and 1 base from J, with 11 bases between. The CDR3 protein is CASAGVGNYGYTF. CDR3 sequence (DNA): TGTGCCAGTGCTGGAGTGGGTAACTATGGCTACACCTTC.

The chain carries TRBV14 and TRBJ2-3; D not certain. The CDR3 has 13 amino acids. V was cut by 2 bases and J by 7 bases, with 10 bases left in between. Germline V CDR1 and CDR2: SGHDN, FVKESK. The CDR3 DNA follows: TGTGCCAGCAGCCAAATCCCGAGGAATACGCAGTATTTT. It is translated as CASSQIPRNTQYF.

About this clone: Within the sample, other DNA sequences also encode this same CDR3. This CDR3 reads CASRPGTGGGYTF. For the CDR3, the DNA is TGTGCCAGCAGGCCCGGGACAGGGGGGGGCTACACCTTC. The rearrangement joins TRBV6-1 to TRBJ1-2, with 11 positions matching TRBD1. Per the germline V gene, CDR1 is MNHNS and CDR2 is SASEGT. The CDR3 runs to 13 residues. Losses at the gene ends were 6 bases for V and 8 bases for J; bases not matched to a gene: 5.

Only one count was recorded for this clone. Written as DNA, the CDR3 is TGCGCCAGCAGTTCTAGCGGGAGTGTCTACACCGGGGAGCTGTTTTTT. It yields the protein CASSSSGSVYTGELFF. The chain links TRBV5-1 to TRBJ2-2; 10 bases agree with TRBD2. CDR1 and CDR2 from the germline V gene are SGHRS and YFSETQ. Trimming removed 5 bases from V and 3 bases from J; junction bases left unmatched: 7. The length of the CDR3 is 16 residues.

The rearrangement joins TRBV6-1 to TRBJ1-2, with D uncertain. This CDR3 region has 14 residues. Germline CDR1 and CDR2: MNHNS and SASEGT. Trimming pared 2 bases from V and 8 bases from J, leaving 15 bases between. The CDR3 DNA reads TGTGCCAGCAGTGAACGAGACCACATGAGGGGCTACACCTTC. Translated: CASSERDHMRGYTF.

The gene calls are TRBV5-1 and TRBJ2-7; tentatively, D is TRBD2 (6 bases). This CDR3 has 15 amino acids. Germline lookup yields CDR1 SGHRS and CDR2 YFSETQ. The V end lost 0 bases, the J end lost 4 bases, and 14 bases lay between the germline ends. CDR3 protein: CASSLEGTLVYEQYF. The CDR3 DNA follows: TGCGCCAGCAGCTTGGAAGGGACTCTGGTGTACGAGCAGTACTTC.

The V call is TRBV7-8, the J call TRBJ2-7; 12 bases match TRBD2. The V segment lost 0 bases and the J segment 5 bases; nucleotides outside the gene matches: 8. This CDR3 has 17 amino acids. Germline CDR1 is SGHVS and CDR2 is FQNEAQ. CDR3 sequence: CASSLATVTSGSNEQYF. The CDR3 region has the DNA TGTGCCAGCAGCTTAGCGACGGTGACTAGCGGGAGCAACGAGCAGTACTTC.

This chain joins TRBV7-8 and TRBJ2-7; possibly TRBD1 or TRBD2 for D (5 bases each). The CDR3 is 14 amino acids. Germline V gene lookup returns CDR1 SGHVS and CDR2 FQNEAQ. V dropped 6 bases and J dropped 2 bases, with 14 bases sitting between them. CDR3 nucleotides: TGTGCCAGCAGAACCGGGACCACAACCTACGAGCAGTACTTC. Translating it yields CASRTGTTTYEQYF. Looking up the rest from reference TRBV7-8 and TRBJ2-7 gives the full variable domain: GAGVSQSPRYKVAKRGQDVALRCDPISGHVSLFWYQQALGQGPEFLTYFQNEAQLDKSGLPSDRFFAERPEGSVSTLKIQRTQQEDSAVYLCASRTGTTTYEQYFGPGTRLTVT.

J is TRBJ2-5 and V is TRBV30; the D is unclear. Trimming left V 2 bases short and J 2 bases short, with 18 bases between. Germline CDR1 is GTSNPN and CDR2 is SVGIG (reference sequence). The CDR3 sequence is 16 residues long. The CDR3 loop reads CAWSQWTKVAQETQYF. The CDR3 nucleotides read TGTGCCTGGAGTCAATGGACCAAGGTAGCTCAAGAGACCCAGTACTTC.

The rearrangement uses TRBV6-1 and TRBJ2-6, with 7 bases matching TRBD1. The CDR3 length is 17 residues. The J segment lost 1 base and the V segment lost 3 bases, leaving 6 bases of the junction unmatched. In germline, CDR1 is MNHNS, CDR2 SASEGT. The CDR3 loop is CASSDSPRGSGANVLTF. The DNA of the CDR3 is TGTGCCAGCAGTGATTCTCCCAGGGGGTCTGGGGCCAACGTCCTGACTTTC.

The V call is TRBV27, the J call TRBJ2-7; TRBD1 agrees at 9 bases. V gave up 6 bases and J gave up 2 bases; unmatched junction bases: 8. The CDR3 is 15 amino acids. CDR1 and CDR2 (germline): MNHEY, SMNVEV (reference sequence). CDR3: CASSPGTGSTYEQYF. The CDR3 DNA sequence: TGTGCCAGCAGCCCCGGGACAGGGTCGACCTACGAGCAGTACTTC.